This entry describes one T cell receptor (beta chain). The antigen is not known. The source of the sample is a study of cytomegalovirus exposure and HLA in healthy donors. In the PCR, 60 Vbeta and 13 Jbeta primers were used. Original data processing: An analysis performed later counted around 80 million unique TCR beta chains (roughly 11 million of them shared). The table came from immunoSEQ multiplex PCR; TCRdb's copy has only in-frame clones and leaves some out. That table gives V, J and clone size, and the DNA gave D and trimming. This repertoire includes about 170,000 clones. The study, taken as a whole, reports: Other equally common chains were less clonally expanded than HLA-associated TCR beta chains, a later analysis showed.

Trimming stripped 0 bases from V and 4 bases from J, with 13 bases between. There are 15 residues in the CDR3. The V gene's germline CDR1 is SNHLY and CDR2 FYNNEI. Samples came from healthy bone marrow donors. Unrecorded immune exposure was likely among donors, who were nominally healthy when sampled. Source material: PBMCs. The chain carries TRBV2 and TRBJ2-7; D not resolved. This TCR came from a woman in her fifties or sixties in good health and CMV-seronegative. CDR3 region: CASSEAISDLYEQYF. The CDR3 bases are TGTGCCAGCAGTGAAGCGATAAGCGACCTATACGAGCAGTACTTC.